The rows below give T cell receptor beta chains drawn from one sample of a study of OX40 agonist ivuxolimab in advanced cancers. The table came from immunoSEQ multiplex PCR; TCRdb's copy has only in-frame clones and leaves some out. The data contain some 54,000 clones, 70% to 90% of them singletons. Here the sequenced sample was CD4+ or CD8+ T cells sorted from blood, taken in a trial of the OX40 agonist ivuxolimab. These receptors all stem from an adult with an advanced solid tumor such as melanoma, head and neck, liver or kidney cancer. The CDR3 runs from the conserved cysteine through the conserved F or W. Each record gives: clone size, V gene, CDR3 protein. Where a row states a size, it is once, few, many or the class of an expanded clone; other rows omit it.

- TRBV19 CATSGYNEQFF
once TRBV6-5 CASSRQGASTDTQYF
- TRBV6-1 CASSESGGAFDEQFF
- TRBV6-5 CASSHGTGYEQYF
once TRBV30 CAWSGGTTEAFF
- TRBV29-1 CSVEDRAGLYEQYF
- TRBV9 CASSVGDSTYEQYF
- TRBV7-8 CASSPLLGTVDQKLFF
- TRBV6-6 CASSTSYEQYF
- TRBV4-1 CASSQDRGQVQPLHF
once TRBV5-6 CASSWGEGNQPQHF
- TRBV29-1 CSVGGLDSKNIQYF
- TRBV6-5 CASREFQTNEKLFF
- TRBV9 CASSPQGGGTYEQYF
- TRBV18 CASSEGDNYGYTF
- TRBV29-1 CSVEDQGYYGYTF
- TRBV30 CAWRTGSYTF
- TRBV10-3 CAISDGTGPNQPQHF
- TRBV19 CASSIFRYNEQFF
- TRBV30 CAWNHGDSYEQYF
- TRBV6-5 CASSSSESYNEQFF
- TRBV4-1 CASSQPQGADSPLHF
- TRBV19 CASSIGAYSNQPQHF
once TRBV7-8 CASSQYPRGQKNSEQYF
- TRBV18 CASSLDVPSGNTIYF
- TRBV6-1 CASSHGSSYEQYF
- TRBV7-2 CASSLSYRDIGFEQYF
- TRBV7-9 CASSPGARSTDTQYF
- TRBV4-1 CASSQVDSFSEAFF
- TRBV19 CASSIWRGNTEAFF
- TRBV5-1 CASSLGPGLQITDTQYF
- TRBV25-1 CASSEPDRSETQYF
- TRBV6-1 CASSGGGLNTEAFF